This T cell receptor beta chain came from a study of blood T cell repertoires in COVID-19. About the study: The analysed material was cDNA or gDNA that came from T cells, B-cell-depleted T cells, or PBMCs.

Produced via immunoSEQ multiplex PCR; TCRdb's table is partial and in-frame only. The table includes about 190,000 clones, roughly 86% detected once. This CDR3 comprises 13 residues. Germline values: CDR1 SGHDT, CDR2 YYEEEE. Trimming shortened V by 0 bases and J by 2 bases, and 5 bases separated the two germline ends. V and J are TRBV5-6 and TRBJ2-5; no reliable D call. The sequence was obtained from a woman in her sixties or seventies with active or convalescent COVID-19. Sequencing was performed on peripheral blood. Here the CDR3 DNA reads TGTGCCAGCAGCTTGGGCAGGCAAGAGACCCAGTACTTC. This sequence encodes CASSLGRQETQYF.